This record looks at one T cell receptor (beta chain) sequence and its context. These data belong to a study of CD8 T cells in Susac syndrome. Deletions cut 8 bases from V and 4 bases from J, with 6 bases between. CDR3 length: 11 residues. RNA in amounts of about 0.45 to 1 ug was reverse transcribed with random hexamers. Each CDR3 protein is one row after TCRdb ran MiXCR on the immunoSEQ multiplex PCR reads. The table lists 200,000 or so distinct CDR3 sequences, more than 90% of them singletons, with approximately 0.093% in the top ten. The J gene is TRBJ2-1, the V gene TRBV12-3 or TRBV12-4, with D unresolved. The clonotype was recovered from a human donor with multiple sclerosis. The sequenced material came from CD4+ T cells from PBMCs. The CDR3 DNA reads TGTGCCAGCGAACAGTACAATGAGCAGTTCTTC. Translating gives CASEQYNEQFF.